This T cell receptor beta chain was documented in a study of cytomegalovirus exposure and HLA in healthy donors. Study-wide points: Investigators reported 150 to 200 TCR beta chains as tied to cytomegalovirus.

Researchers ran the PCR with 60 Vbeta and 13 Jbeta primers. TCRdb keeps only in-frame clones here, not all; method: immunoSEQ multiplex PCR. The sample contains around 190,000 clones, over 70% of which appear only once. Concerning this clone itself: Its specificity is unknown.

The CDR3 covers 16 residues. V shed 5 bases and J 2 bases; nucleotides not matched to a gene: 7. Germline CDR1 and CDR2: LNHDA and SQIVND (reference sequence). The origin of this receptor is a young woman in good health and CMV-seronegative. Material: PBMCs. V usage is TRBV19 and J usage is TRBJ1-4; TRBD1 agrees at 8 bases. The CDR3 region is CASSLPGGFTNEKLFF. The CDR3 DNA is TGTGCCAGTAGTCTGCCAGGGGGCTTCACTAATGAAAAACTGTTTTTT. Complete variable domain (other parts from reference TRBV19 and TRBJ1-4): DGGITQSPKYLFRKEGQNVTLSCEQNLNHDAMYWYRQDPGQGLRLIYYSQIVNDFQKGDIAEGYSVSREKKESFPLTVTSAQKNPTAFYLCASSLPGGFTNEKLFFGSGTQLSVL.